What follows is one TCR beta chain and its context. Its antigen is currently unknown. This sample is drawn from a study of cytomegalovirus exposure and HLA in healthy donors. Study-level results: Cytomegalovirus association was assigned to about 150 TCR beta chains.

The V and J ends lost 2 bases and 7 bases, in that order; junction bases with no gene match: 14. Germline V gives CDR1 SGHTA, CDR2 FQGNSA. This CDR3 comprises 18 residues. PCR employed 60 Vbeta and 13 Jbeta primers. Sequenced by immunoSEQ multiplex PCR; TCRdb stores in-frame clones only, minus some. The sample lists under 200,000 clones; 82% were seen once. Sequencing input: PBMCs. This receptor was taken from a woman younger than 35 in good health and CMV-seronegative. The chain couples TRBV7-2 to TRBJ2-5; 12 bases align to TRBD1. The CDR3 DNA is TGTGCCAGCAGCTTATGGGACAGGGGGCTCCGGCAACGTCCGACCCAGTACTTC. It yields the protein CASSLWDRGLRQRPTQYF.